The 21 T cell receptor beta chains below all came from one sample that was sequenced in a study of shared clonotypes between healthy human individuals. Method: immunoSEQ multiplex PCR; TCRdb's copy keeps in-frame clones and lacks some. The sample lists fewer than 1.6 million clones; 98% were seen once. The sample was naive CD4+ T cells sorted from blood. Documented subset: CD45RA+ positively selected. All receptors derive from a young man in good health.

The chain joins TRBV7-9 to TRBJ2-1; 9 nucleotides match TRBD2. V dropped 9 bases and J dropped 6; count of bases not matched to a gene: 12. Germline CDR1 is SEHNR and CDR2 is FQNEAQ (reference sequence). There are 15 residues in the CDR3. CDR3: CASKAASGNGNEQFF. For the CDR3, the DNA is TGTGCCAGTAAGGCCGCTAGCGGGAACGGCAATGAGCAGTTCTTC.

The chain has TRBV4-1 and TRBJ2-7, with 7 nucleotides matching TRBD2. Germline V gene data show CDR1 as MGHRA and CDR2 as YSYEKL. The CDR3 extends over 16 amino acids. V shed 1 base, J shed 2 bases, and the junction held 8 bases outside the gene matches. CDR3 amino acids: CASSQAALADTYEQYF. CDR3 bases: TGCGCCAGCAGCCAAGCGGCGCTAGCGGATACCTACGAGCAGTACTTC.

V is TRBV7-2 and J is TRBJ2-5; TRBD1 is a possible D gene (6 bases). The CDR3 length is 12 residues. The germline V and J ends were trimmed by 6 bases and 5 bases, with 10 bases remaining between them. Germline CDR1 is SGHTA and CDR2 is FQGNSA. The CDR3 bases are TGTGCCAGCAGACAGGGTTGGGAGACCCAGTACTTC. This encodes CASRQGWETQYF.

The chain is built from TRBV5-4 and TRBJ1-1; TRBD1 matches 8 bases. J lost 4 bases, V lost 2 bases, and 4 bases had no gene match. CDR1 and CDR2 from the germline V gene are SGHNT and YYREEE (reference sequence). CDR3 length equals 14 residues. CDR3 protein: CASSFGTGGTEAFF. In DNA form, the CDR3 reads TGTGCCAGCAGCTTTGGTACAGGGGGCACTGAAGCTTTCTTT.

The chain couples TRBV11-2 to TRBJ1-4; 7 positions match TRBD1. CDR1 SGHAT and CDR2 FQNNGV come from the germline V gene. J was trimmed by 5 bases and V by 3 bases; bases with no gene match: 3. The CDR3 contains 14 residues. The CDR3 here is CASSFNRGNEKLFF. Here the CDR3 DNA reads TGTGCCAGCAGCTTTAACAGGGGCAATGAAAAACTGTTTTTT. The variable domain in full, completed from reference TRBV11-2 and TRBJ1-4, reads EAGVAQSPRYKIIEKRQSVAFWCNPISGHATLYWYQQILGQGPKLLIQFQNNGVVDDSQLPKDRFSAERLKGVDSTLKIQPAKLEDSAVYLCASSFNRGNEKLFFGSGTQLSVL.

This rearrangement joins TRBV29-1 to TRBJ1-5, with 7 bases fitting TRBD1. V was pared by 7 bases and J by 3 bases, with 9 bases of the junction left unmatched. This CDR3 has 14 amino acids. Germline loops: CDR1 SQVTM, CDR2 ANQGSEA. The CDR3 protein is CSASIQGTNQPQHF. The CDR3 bases are TGCAGCGCTTCGATACAGGGGACCAATCAGCCCCAGCATTTT.

The CDR3 spells CASSLHLAGARYNEQFF. In nucleotides, the CDR3 is TGTGCCAGCAGTTTACATCTCGCAGGGGCACGCTACAATGAGCAGTTCTTC. The genes are TRBV27 and TRBJ2-1; possibly TRBD1 for D (6 bases). Germline lookup yields CDR1 MNHEY and CDR2 SMNVEV (reference sequence). This CDR3 region has 17 residues. V lost 2 bases and J 3 bases, leaving 17 bases between the germline ends.

The chain joins TRBV5-1 to TRBJ1-1; the D gene is possibly TRBD1 (5 bases). Germline CDR1 SGHRS, CDR2 YFSETQ. V was cut by 0 bases and J by 6 bases, with 9 bases left in between. The CDR3 loop spans 13 amino acids. In nucleotides, the CDR3 is TGCGCCAGCAGCTTGGTTTTGGGGGCTGAAGCTTTCTTT. This sequence encodes CASSLVLGAEAFF.

This rearrangement joins TRBV29-1 to TRBJ2-1; 10 bases are a match to TRBD1. The ends lost 1 base at V and 1 base at J; junction bases unmatched: 4. The CDR3 has 16 residues. Germline V gene lookup returns CDR1 SQVTM and CDR2 ANQGSEA. CDR3 amino acids: CSVEAGTGESYNEQFF. CDR3 nucleotides: TGCAGCGTTGAAGCCGGGACAGGGGAATCCTACAATGAGCAGTTCTTC.

Remarks on this clone: This CDR3 is also generated by other DNA sequences in the sample. The J gene is TRBJ2-1, the V gene TRBV9, with a tentative D call TRBD1 (5 bases). The ends were cut back, 0 bases at V and 1 base at J, with 8 bases in the middle. The CDR3 extends over 15 amino acids. Germline CDR1 SGDLS, CDR2 YYNGEE. CDR3: CASSVDGASYNEQFF. The CDR3 region has the DNA TGTGCCAGCAGCGTAGATGGGGCTTCCTACAATGAGCAGTTCTTC. Supplemented by reference TRBV9 and TRBJ2-1, the full variable domain reads DSGVTQTPKHLITATGQRVTLRCSPRSGDLSVYWYQQSLDQGLQFLIQYYNGEERAKGNILERFSAQQFPDLHSELNLSSLELGDSALYFCASSVDGASYNEQFFGPGTRLTVL.

This chain connects TRBV5-4 to TRBJ2-5; no firm D call. V was cut by 4 bases and J by 4 bases, with 8 bases left in between. The CDR3 loop spans 12 amino acids. Germline V gene lookup returns CDR1 SGHNT and CDR2 YYREEE (reference sequence). CDR3 in amino acids: CASSLPPETQYF. CDR3 in DNA: TGTGCCAGCAGCCTGCCCCCAGAGACCCAGTACTTC.

The V call is TRBV5-6, the J call TRBJ2-7, with 7 bases identical to TRBD1. Germline CDR1 SGHDT, CDR2 YYEEEE. This CDR3 has 14 residues. Unmatched junction bases numbered 9, after V lost 2 bases and J lost 7 bases. CDR3 DNA: TGTGCCAGCAGCTTCGCGACAGGGAAATGGGAGCAGTACTTC. Translated: CASSFATGKWEQYF.

This chain joins TRBV5-1 and TRBJ2-1; no firm D call. The CDR3 is 15 amino acids. The ends were cut back, 0 bases at V and 4 bases at J, with 11 bases in the middle. Germline V gene lookup returns CDR1 SGHRS and CDR2 YFSETQ. CDR3 sequence (DNA): TGCGCCAGCAGCTTGGTCTCGAGCAGATACAATGAGCAGTTCTTC. It codes for CASSLVSSRYNEQFF.

The gene calls are TRBV5-1 and TRBJ2-7; the D gene could be TRBD1 or TRBD2 (5 bases each). Germline assignment: CDR1 SGHRS and CDR2 YFSETQ. CDR3 size: 15 residues. The V end lost 1 base, the J end lost 3 bases, and 14 bases lay between the germline ends. CDR3 loop: CASSLRGARFYEQYF. The CDR3 DNA sequence: TGCGCCAGCAGCTTGCGGGGCGCTCGATTCTACGAGCAGTACTTC.

This clone was detected once. This sequence joins TRBV5-5 and TRBJ1-5; D is unresolved. Trimming took off 0 bases at V and 7 bases at J, with 8 bases between the two ends. The CDR3 has 13 residues. Germline V gene data show CDR1 as SGHKS and CDR2 as YYEKEE (reference sequence). The CDR3 reads CASSLGSGQPQHF. As DNA, the CDR3 is TGTGCCAGCAGCTTGGGGTCGGGGCAGCCCCAGCATTTT.

This clone was picked up one time. Other nucleotide sequences from this sample produce the same CDR3. V usage is TRBV7-2 and J usage is TRBJ1-1, with D possibly matching TRBD1 (6 bases). The CDR3 runs to 12 residues. Trimming shortened V by 5 bases and J by 5 bases, and 9 bases separated the two germline ends. Germline V gene lookup returns CDR1 SGHTA and CDR2 FQGNSA. The CDR3 loop is CASSADRTEAFF. CDR3 sequence (DNA): TGTGCCAGCAGCGCCGACAGGACTGAAGCTTTCTTT.

The chain combines TRBV19 with TRBJ2-1, with no clear D. The CDR3 runs to 14 residues. Trimming took off 4 bases at V and 9 bases at J, with 16 bases between the two ends. Germline CDR1 reads LNHDA; CDR2 reads SQIVND (reference sequence). The CDR3 DNA reads TGTGCCAGTAGTAACCCCAAGCTCGGCCGTGAGCAGTTCTTC. Its protein product is CASSNPKLGREQFF.

The chain employs TRBV7-3 and TRBJ2-1; 7 bases agree with TRBD2. Losses at the gene ends were 3 bases for V and 6 bases for J; bases not matched to a gene: 8. CDR1 and CDR2 (germline): SGHTA, FQGTGA. This CDR3 has 15 amino acids. The chain's CDR3 is CASSFARGGSNEQFF. The CDR3 DNA is TGTGCCAGCAGCTTTGCCCGGGGCGGGAGCAATGAGCAGTTCTTC.

The V call is TRBV28, the J call TRBJ1-4; D is ambiguous. Looked up from germline, CDR1 is MDHEN and CDR2 is SYDVKM. Trimming pared 6 bases from V and 3 bases from J, leaving 14 bases between. CDR3 length: 15 residues. The CDR3 DNA follows: TGTGCCAGCAGCATGATGTCGGAGGCTAATGAAAAACTGTTTTTT. This translates into CASSMMSEANEKLFF. Filled out from reference TRBV28 and TRBJ1-4, the complete variable domain reads DVKVTQSSRYLVKRTGEKVFLECVQDMDHENMFWYRQDPGLGLRLIYFSYDVKMKEKGDIPEGYSVSREKKERFSLILESASTNQTSMYLCASSMMSEANEKLFFGSGTQLSVL.

The rearrangement joins TRBV5-1 to TRBJ2-2; 8 bases fit TRBD2. The trim removed 2 bases at V and 1 base at J, leaving 4 bases unmatched. CDR3 length: 16 amino acids. Germline CDR1 is SGHRS and CDR2 is YFSETQ. CDR3 nucleotide sequence: TGCGCCAGCAGCTTTGGACTAGCCAAGAACACCGGGGAGCTGTTTTTT. Its protein product is CASSFGLAKNTGELFF.

The V call is TRBV7-9, the J call TRBJ1-3; D gene uncertain. The V gene lost 11 bases and the J gene lost 2 bases, with 25 bases spanning the gap. Germline V gene data show CDR1 as SEHNR and CDR2 as FQNEAQ (reference sequence). The length of the CDR3 is 17 residues. The CDR3 bases are TGTGCCCATCCTGGCTCCTCTCCAAATTCCCCTGGAAACACCATATATTTT. As protein: CAHPGSSPNSPGNTIYF.